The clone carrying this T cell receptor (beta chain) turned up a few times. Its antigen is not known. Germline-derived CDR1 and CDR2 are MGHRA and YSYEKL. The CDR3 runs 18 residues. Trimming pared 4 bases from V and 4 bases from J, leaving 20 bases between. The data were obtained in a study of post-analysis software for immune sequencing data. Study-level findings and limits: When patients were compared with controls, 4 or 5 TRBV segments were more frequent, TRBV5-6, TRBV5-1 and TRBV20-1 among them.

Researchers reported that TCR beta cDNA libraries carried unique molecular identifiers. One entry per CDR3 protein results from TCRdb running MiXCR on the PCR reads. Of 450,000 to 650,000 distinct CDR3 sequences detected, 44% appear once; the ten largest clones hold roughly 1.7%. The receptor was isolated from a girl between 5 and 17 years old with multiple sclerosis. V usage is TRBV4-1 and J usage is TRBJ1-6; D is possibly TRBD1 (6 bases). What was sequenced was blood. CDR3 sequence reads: CASSPLTGTGLYNSPLHF. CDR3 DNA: TGCGCCAGCAGCCCCCTTACAGGGACGGGGCTTTATAATTCACCCCTCCACTTT.